This T cell receptor beta chain was recovered during a study of Graves' ophthalmopathy and Graves' hyperthyroidism. This CDR3 is built from 17 residues. J lost 8 bases, V lost 0 bases, and 12 bases had no gene match. Germline values: CDR1 SGHTA, CDR2 FQGNSA. RNA transcripts yielded amplified TCR beta CDR3 regions. RT-PCR with HTBI primers came first, then second-round multiplex PCR. TCRdb processed the multiplex PCR reads anew with MiXCR; each CDR3 protein has one entry. The sample yields under 400,000 distinct CDR3 sequences, roughly 15% seen once. Overall study findings and caveats: It was with roughly 70% sensitivity and 72.22% specificity that the model predicted ophthalmopathy progression.

This clonotype showed up many times. The antigen remains undetermined. This clonotype originated in an adult man with Graves' ophthalmopathy. Sequencing was performed on peripheral blood. The chain couples TRBV7-2 to TRBJ2-4; 8 positions agree with TRBD2. The CDR3 loop is CASSLASGGRRADIQYF. The CDR3 region has the DNA TGTGCCAGCAGCTTAGCGTCCGGCGGGAGGAGAGCGGACATTCAGTACTTC.